This entry features one TCR beta chain sequence. Its antigen is not identified. The CDR3 sequence is 15 residues long. V was trimmed by 4 bases and J by 2 bases, leaving 13 bases between them. Germline assignment: CDR1 MDHEN and CDR2 SYDVKM. Memory CD4+ cells were the fraction left after CD45RA+ naive selection. The sample belongs to a study of shared clonotypes between healthy human individuals. Study conclusions and caveats: Deeper or shallower sequencing was expected to change how clonotypes are shared among donors. It was the non-shared clonotypes that had lower generation probabilities than clonotypes shared by all four donors.

The study ran the assay at deep level. The table came from immunoSEQ multiplex PCR; TCRdb's copy has only in-frame clones and leaves some out. The sample holds roughly 2.4 million clones; under 97% are singletons and the top ten take approximately 0.13%. This chain uses TRBV28 with TRBJ2-3; D might be TRBD1 (5 bases). The receptor comes from a man in his late teens or twenties in good health. Sequencing used naive CD4+ T cells sorted from blood. Subset denoted: CD45RA+ positively selected. The CDR3 sequence is CASSSPGLATDTQYF. In nucleotides, the CDR3 is TGTGCCAGCAGTTCTCCAGGGTTGGCCACAGATACGCAGTATTTT.